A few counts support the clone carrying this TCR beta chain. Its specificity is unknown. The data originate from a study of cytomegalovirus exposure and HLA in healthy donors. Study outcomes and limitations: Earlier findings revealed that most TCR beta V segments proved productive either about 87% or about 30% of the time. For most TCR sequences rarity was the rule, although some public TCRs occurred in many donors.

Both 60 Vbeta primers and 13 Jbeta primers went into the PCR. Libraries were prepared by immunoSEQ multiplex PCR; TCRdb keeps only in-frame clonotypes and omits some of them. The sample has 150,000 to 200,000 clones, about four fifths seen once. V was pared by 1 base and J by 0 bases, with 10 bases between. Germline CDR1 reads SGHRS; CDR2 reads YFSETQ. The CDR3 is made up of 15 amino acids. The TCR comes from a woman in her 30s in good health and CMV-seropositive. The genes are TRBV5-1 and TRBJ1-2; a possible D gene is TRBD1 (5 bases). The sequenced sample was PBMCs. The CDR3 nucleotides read TGCGCCAGCAGCTTGACAGGTGAAGCTAACTATGGCTACACCTTC. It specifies CASSLTGEANYGYTF. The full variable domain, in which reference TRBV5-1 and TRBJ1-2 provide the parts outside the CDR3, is KAGVTQTPRYLIKTRGQQVTLSCSPISGHRSVSWYQQTPGQGLQFLFEYFSETQRNKGNFPGRFSGRQFSNSRSEMNVSTLELGDSALYLCASSLTGEANYGYTFGSGTRLTVV.